This T cell receptor beta chain was found in a study of human T cells and chemical hapten exposure. The wider study: Alopecia areata, totalis or universalis affected patients, mainly female.

V dropped 0 bases and J dropped 5 bases, with 15 bases sitting between them. There are 16 residues in the CDR3. Per the germline V gene, CDR1 is MGHRA and CDR2 is YSYEKL. Sample time point: patch test 2, 6 weeks after DPC sensitization. Specified treatment: therapeutic diphenylcyclopropenone sensitization with weekly scalp DPC. This clonotype was observed a few times. The library tagged individual cDNA molecules with unique molecular identifiers. From the RACE reads, TCRdb called clonotypes with MiXCR, one entry per CDR3 protein. The sample lists tens of thousands of distinct CDR3 sequences, 8.5% to 10% occurring once.

The sequences come from whole blood, collected in connection with sensitization to the hapten diphenylcyclopropenone (DPC). The gene calls are TRBV4-1 and TRBJ2-3; D is possibly TRBD2 (7 bases). The sequence was obtained from a woman aged 50 to 65 with alopecia areata. Some clones in this sample may be carry-over from other donors' samples. The DNA for the CDR3 is TGCGCCAGCAGCCAAGATAATGCAGGGGAGGGAGATACGCAGTATTTT. Translation gives CASSQDNAGEGDTQYF.